This T cell receptor beta chain emerged from a study of identical twins. Study-level findings and limits: Analyses based on zero insertions could be partly confounded by invariant MAIT and iNKT cells. Sharing of beta out-of-frame sequences by twins showed a weaker excess. Insertions ran lower in abundant cord blood beta clonotypes, though not in memory repertoires.

Germline V gene sequence: CDR1 SGHRS, CDR2 YFSETQ. V lost 1 base and J lost 1; bases outside the gene matches: 6. CDR3 length equals 17 residues. This clonotype was counted between two and nine times. Its antigen remains unknown. Addition of a universal primer site occurred through template switching, and cDNA carried unique molecular identifiers. TCRdb independently ran MiXCR on the 5' RACE reads; one entry per CDR3 protein. The sample contains 500,000 to 650,000 distinct CDR3 sequences, approximately 20% of which appear only once. A further study also used this sample, focusing on yellow fever vaccine responses in identical twins.

The J gene is TRBJ2-7, the V gene TRBV5-1; 12 bases line up with TRBD2. This sequence originates from a woman between 18 and 30 years old in good health. Sequencing was done on a sample of CD4+ T cells sorted from blood. CDR3 coding DNA: TGCGCCAGCAGCTTGAGTAAGACTAGCGGGGGATCCTACGAGCAGTACTTC. This sequence encodes CASSLSKTSGGSYEQYF.